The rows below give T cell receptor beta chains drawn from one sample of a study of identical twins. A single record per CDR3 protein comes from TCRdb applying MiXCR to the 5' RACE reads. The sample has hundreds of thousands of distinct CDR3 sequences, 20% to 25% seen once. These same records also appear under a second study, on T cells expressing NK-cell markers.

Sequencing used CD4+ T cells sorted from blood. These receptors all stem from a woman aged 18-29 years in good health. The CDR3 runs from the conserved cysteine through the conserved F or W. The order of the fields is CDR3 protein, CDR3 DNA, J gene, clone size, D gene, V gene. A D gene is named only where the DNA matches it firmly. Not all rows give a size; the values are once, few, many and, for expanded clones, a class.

CASSVDRGAGTQYF,TGTGCCAGCAGCGTAGACAGGGGCGCGGGGACCCAGTACTTC,TRBJ2-5,once,TRBD1,TRBV9
CASSPAIGLAGGLAKNIQYF,TGCGCCAGCAGCCCGGCAATAGGACTAGCGGGAGGCCTAGCCAAAAACATTCAGTACTTC,TRBJ2-4,NA,TRBD2,TRBV5-1
CASSLWGEAKNIQYF,TGTGCCAGCAGTTTGTGGGGGGAGGCCAAAAACATTCAGTACTTC,TRBJ2-4,many,NA,TRBV12-3/TRBV12-4
CSARELGGGSYNEQFF,TGCAGTGCTAGAGAATTGGGGGGGGGTTCCTACAATGAGCAGTTCTTC,TRBJ2-1,NA,TRBD2,TRBV20-1
CASSYSRRESDTQYF,TGTGCCAGCAGTTACTCGAGGCGGGAGTCCGATACGCAGTATTTT,TRBJ2-3,NA,TRBD2,TRBV6-5
CASSSGTSGAPAFF,TGTGCCAGCAGTTCCGGGACTAGCGGGGCCCCGGCGTTCTTC,TRBJ2-1,NA,TRBD2,TRBV7-9
CSARDSAGPYEQYF,TGCAGTGCTAGAGATTCAGCGGGGCCTTACGAGCAGTACTTC,TRBJ2-7,few,TRBD2,TRBV20-1
CASSYYGTYNEQFF,TGTGCCAGCAGTTACTACGGGACCTACAATGAGCAGTTCTTC,TRBJ2-1,few,NA,TRBV6-2/TRBV6-3
CASSPDGYGYTF,TGTGCCAGCAGCCCTGATGGCTATGGCTACACCTTC,TRBJ1-2,few,NA,TRBV7-2
CASSGGTGRPEQFF,TGTGCCAGCTCAGGGGGGACAGGGCGGCCTGAGCAGTTCTTC,TRBJ2-1,few,TRBD1,TRBV18
CASSLAGREAFF,TGTGCCAGCAGTTTAGCAGGTAGAGAAGCTTTCTTT,TRBJ1-1,NA,NA,TRBV12-3/TRBV12-4
CSASRERYEQYF,TGCAGTGCTTCGCGGGAGCGGTACGAGCAGTACTTC,TRBJ2-7,few,TRBD2,TRBV20-1
CASSLARVFYNEQFF,TGCGCCAGCAGCTTGGCCAGGGTCTTCTACAATGAGCAGTTCTTC,TRBJ2-1,once,NA,TRBV5-1
CSAPDTGTGGIEQYF,TGCAGTGCTCCCGATACCGGGACAGGGGGAATCGAGCAGTACTTC,TRBJ2-7,NA,TRBD1,TRBV20-1
CASSFLGSSYNEQFF,TGTGCCAGCAGCTTTCTTGGGAGCTCCTACAATGAGCAGTTCTTC,TRBJ2-1,few,NA,TRBV7-9
CASSLAAVNTEAFF,TGTGCCAGCAGTTTAGCGGCGGTAAACACTGAAGCTTTCTTT,TRBJ1-1,few,NA,TRBV28
CASSGTGEETQYF,TGTGCCAGCAGTGGGACAGGGGAAGAGACCCAGTACTTC,TRBJ2-5,NA,TRBD1,TRBV2
CASSLRVSGSSDTQYF,TGCGCCAGCAGCTTGAGAGTTAGCGGGAGTTCAGATACGCAGTATTTT,TRBJ2-3,NA,TRBD2,TRBV5-1
CASSLEVTGELFF,TGCGCCAGCAGCTTGGAAGTAACCGGGGAGCTGTTTTTT,TRBJ2-2,many,NA,TRBV5-1
CASTSIAGGATGELFF,TGTGCCAGCACCTCCATAGCGGGAGGGGCCACCGGGGAGCTGTTTTTT,TRBJ2-2,NA,TRBD2,TRBV7-2
CASSPWDGGSYNEQFF,TGTGCCAGCAGCCCCTGGGACGGGGGCTCCTACAATGAGCAGTTCTTC,TRBJ2-1,NA,NA,TRBV28
CASSEYPGPSYEQYF,TGTGCCAGCAGTGAATATCCGGGCCCCTCCTACGAGCAGTACTTC,TRBJ2-7,NA,NA,TRBV6-1
CSAAMDRGREQYF,TGCAGTGCTGCTATGGACAGGGGGCGGGAGCAGTACTTC,TRBJ2-7,NA,TRBD1,TRBV20-1
CASSITRTAEAFF,TGTGCCAGCAGCATAACACGGACAGCTGAAGCTTTCTTT,TRBJ1-1,few,NA,TRBV21-1
CASSDPARGIDEQYF,TGTGCCAGCAGTGATCCGGCCAGGGGGATCGACGAGCAGTACTTC,TRBJ2-7,few,TRBD1,TRBV25-1
CASSSYEQYF,TGTGCCAGCAGTTCCTACGAGCAGTACTTC,TRBJ2-7,many,NA,TRBV2
CATSRRGEGAEKLFF,TGTGCCACCAGCAGGCGCGGGGAGGGCGCGGAAAAACTGTTTTTT,TRBJ1-4,few,NA,TRBV15
CSVVGGGNEQFF,TGCAGCGTTGTCGGGGGAGGGAATGAGCAGTTCTTC,TRBJ2-1,NA,TRBD2,TRBV29-1
CASSPQARTQYF,TGTGCCAGCAGCCCCCAGGCGCGGACGCAGTATTTT,TRBJ2-3,NA,NA,TRBV7-2
CSVGTNTDTQYF,TGCAGCGTTGGGACTAACACAGATACGCAGTATTTT,TRBJ2-3,few,NA,TRBV29-1
CASSRISDTQYF,TGCGCCAGCAGCCGAATTTCAGATACGCAGTATTTT,TRBJ2-3,NA,NA,TRBV4-1
CASSFGQGAVDTQYF,TGTGCCAGCAGTTTCGGACAGGGGGCCGTAGATACGCAGTATTTT,TRBJ2-3,NA,TRBD1,TRBV12-3/TRBV12-4
CASSRGADSSQYF,TGTGCCAGCAGCCGAGGGGCAGATAGTTCGCAGTATTTT,TRBJ2-3,many,NA,TRBV3-1
CASSARTSGGPNTQYF,TGTGCCAGCAGCGCGAGGACTAGCGGGGGGCCGAATACGCAGTATTTT,TRBJ2-3,few,TRBD2,TRBV7-9
CATSSALGHTDTQYF,TGTGCCACCAGCTCGGCATTAGGTCACACAGATACGCAGTATTTT,TRBJ2-3,few,NA,TRBV15
CASSRQGFFQPQHF,TGTGCCAGTTCAAGACAGGGGTTCTTTCAGCCCCAGCATTTT,TRBJ1-5,NA,TRBD1,TRBV19
CASSLQDTGELFF,TGCGCCAGCAGCCTTCAGGACACCGGGGAGCTGTTTTTT,TRBJ2-2,many,NA,TRBV5-1
CATSDPASVEQYF,TGTGCCACCAGTGACCCCGCCTCCGTGGAGCAGTACTTC,TRBJ2-7,NA,NA,TRBV24-1
CASSREARSEQFF,TGTGCCAGCAGCAGGGAGGCGCGGAGTGAGCAGTTCTTC,TRBJ2-1,NA,NA,TRBV2
CSASGGKGGYEQYF,TGCAGTGCTAGTGGCGGGAAAGGGGGTTACGAGCAGTACTTC,TRBJ2-7,few,NA,TRBV20-1
CASRWDRLRDTQYF,TGTGCCAGCCGGTGGGACAGACTACGGGATACGCAGTATTTT,TRBJ2-3,few,TRBD1,TRBV12-3/TRBV12-4
CSALARLTDTQYF,TGCAGCGCCCTAGCCCGTTTAACAGATACGCAGTATTTT,TRBJ2-3,NA,NA,TRBV29-1
CASSPKGLVNEQFF,TGTGCCAGCAGCCCAAAGGGACTAGTTAATGAGCAGTTCTTC,TRBJ2-1,few,TRBD2,TRBV7-2
CASTLQDYYNEQFF,TGTGCCAGCACTTTACAGGACTACTACAATGAGCAGTTCTTC,TRBJ2-1,many,NA,TRBV12-3/TRBV12-4
CASSALAGVPETQYF,TGTGCCAGCAGCGCCCTAGCGGGAGTCCCAGAGACCCAGTACTTC,TRBJ2-5,NA,TRBD2,TRBV9
CSASGVQETQYF,TGCAGTGCTAGCGGGGTTCAAGAGACCCAGTACTTC,TRBJ2-5,NA,NA,TRBV20-1
CSARRTGGRETQYF,TGCAGTGCTAGACGGACAGGGGGTAGAGAGACCCAGTACTTC,TRBJ2-5,few,TRBD1,TRBV20-1
CASSENRVPGELFF,TGTGCCAGCAGTGAGAACAGGGTACCCGGGGAGCTGTTTTTT,TRBJ2-2,NA,NA,TRBV27